The rows below give T cell receptor beta chains drawn from one sample of a study of blood T cell repertoires in COVID-19. This table comes from immunoSEQ multiplex PCR, and its TCRdb copy is limited to in-frame clones, with some not included. The profile shows around 220,000 clones, 87% of them singletons. The sample was PBMCs or T cells enriched from blood (not recorded which). These receptors all stem from a woman in her thirties with acute COVID-19. CDR3s include the opening cysteine and the closing phenylalanine or tryptophan. Fields, in order: clone size, D gene, V gene, J gene, CDR3 DNA, CDR3 protein. D genes are given only for firm matches. The size of a clone is reported for some rows only, either as once, few or many, or as a class for expanded clones.

>once|TRBD1|TRBV9|TRBJ2-1
TGTGCCAGCAGCGTAGGTGGGACAGTTAACAATGAGCAGTTCTTC
CASSVGGTVNNEQFF
>.|.|TRBV28|TRBJ1-2
TGTGCCAGCAGTTCCTCCGGGACAAATACAATCTATGGCTACACCTTC
CASSSSGTNTIYGYTF
>.|.|TRBV5-1|TRBJ1-1
TGCGCCAGCAGCTCTGCCCTAGAGACAGCTATGAACACTGAAGCTTTCTTT
CASSSALETAMNTEAFF
>.|.|TRBV6-1|TRBJ2-3
TGTGCCAGCAGTGAGGTGCGGGGAGCAGATACGCAGTATTTT
CASSEVRGADTQYF
>.|TRBD1|TRBV3-1/TRBV3-2|TRBJ1-1
TGTGCCAGCAGCTCCCAGGGGGGAGCTTTCTTT
CASSSQGGAFF
>.|TRBD1|TRBV6-5|TRBJ2-3
TGTGCCAGTTGGACAGGAGGCACAGATACGCAGTATTTT
CASWTGGTDTQYF
>.|TRBD2|TRBV11-2|TRBJ2-5
TGTGCCAGCAGCTCCGGGGGGGAGACCCAGTACTTC
CASSSGGETQYF
>few|.|TRBV6-1|TRBJ1-6
TGTGCCAGCAGTGACACGGGGATGAGGAATTCACCCCTCCACTTT
CASSDTGMRNSPLHF
>.|.|TRBV6-1|TRBJ2-7
TGTGCCAGCAGTGGGAAACAGGCAAAGACTTCCTACGAGCAGTACTTC
CASSGKQAKTSYEQYF
>.|TRBD1|TRBV12-3/TRBV12-4|TRBJ2-1
TGTGCCAGCAGAGAGACAGGGCTAAATGAGCAGTTCTTC
CASRETGLNEQFF
>.|TRBD1|TRBV5-1|TRBJ2-3
TGCGCCAGCAGCTTGGTACAGGGGAAGACAGATACGCAGTATTTT
CASSLVQGKTDTQYF
>once|TRBD1|TRBV25-1|TRBJ2-5
TGTGCCAGCACCCCCCGTCCCGGGACAGGGGGCCTAGAGACCCAGTACTTC
CASTPRPGTGGLETQYF
>.|TRBD2|TRBV5-1|TRBJ2-3
TGCGCCAGCAGCTTGGGGGCTAGCGGGAGTACAGATACGCAGTATTTT
CASSLGASGSTDTQYF
>.|TRBD2|TRBV6-5|TRBJ2-1
TGTGCCAGCAGTTTGGGACTAGCCAACAATGAGCAGTTCTTC
CASSLGLANNEQFF
>.|.|TRBV4-3|TRBJ1-5
TGCGCCAGCAGCCAAGACGGCAATCAGCCCCAGCATTTT
CASSQDGNQPQHF
>.|.|TRBV4-2|TRBJ1-2
TGTGCCAGCAGCCACTTGATCAGGGGCCCAGAGTTAGCTAACTATGGCTACACCTTC
CASSHLIRGPELANYGYTF
>.|.|TRBV9|TRBJ2-6
TGTGCCAGCAGCGTAGATCCCCTCTCTGGGGCCAACGTCCTGACTTTC
CASSVDPLSGANVLTF
>once|.|TRBV15|TRBJ2-5
TGTGCCACCAGCAGAGACGGGTTGGAGACCCAGTACTTC
CATSRDGLETQYF
>.|TRBD1|TRBV15|TRBJ2-6
TGTGCCACCAGCAGGGCCCGGGACAGGGGCCTTCCTGGGGCCAACGTCCTGACTTTC
CATSRARDRGLPGANVLTF
>.|TRBD2|TRBV6-6|TRBJ2-5
TGTGCCAGCAGTTACAGCGGGACGAAAGAGACCCAGTACTTC
CASSYSGTKETQYF
>few|TRBD1|TRBV29-1|TRBJ1-3
TGCAGCGTCGAAGTGGGGACAGGGGCGGACACCATATATTTT
CSVEVGTGADTIYF
>.|.|TRBV27|TRBJ2-5
TGTGCCAGCAGTTCCCTGGTGGCAGAGACCCAGTACTTC
CASSSLVAETQYF
>.|TRBD1|TRBV11-2|TRBJ2-5
TGTGCCAGCAGCCGGGACAGGGGAGGGGAGACCCAGTACTTC
CASSRDRGGETQYF
>few|TRBD2|TRBV9|TRBJ2-5
TGTGCCAGCAGCCCAGGACTAGCGGGAGGTTCACGCAGTGTGGAGACCCAGTACTTC
CASSPGLAGGSRSVETQYF
>.|TRBD2|TRBV28|TRBJ2-7
TGTGCCAGCAGTTTATTACTAGCGGGTCCCTCGGAGCAGTACTTC
CASSLLLAGPSEQYF
>.|TRBD2|TRBV6-5|TRBJ2-5
TGTGCCAGCAGTTACCCTGGACTAGGCGAGGAGACCCAGTACTTC
CASSYPGLGEETQYF
>.|TRBD2|TRBV7-2|TRBJ2-7
TGTGCCAGCAGCTCCCGACTAGCGGGAGACTACGAGCAGTACTTC
CASSSRLAGDYEQYF
>.|TRBD1|TRBV6-5|TRBJ2-2
TGTGCCAGCAAACAGGGGGGCACCGGGGAGCTGTTTTTT
CASKQGGTGELFF
>once|.|TRBV5-1|TRBJ2-3
TGCGCCAGCAGCTTGGGACAGACTAGCACAGATACGCAGTATTTT
CASSLGQTSTDTQYF
>.|TRBD1|TRBV30|TRBJ1-4
TGTGCCTGGAGTGTAGGACAGGGAGCTAATGAAAAACTGTTTTTT
CAWSVGQGANEKLFF
>.|TRBD2|TRBV2|TRBJ2-7
TGTGCCAGCAGTGCCCAGCGGGAGCTGGGTGAGCAGTACTTC
CASSAQRELGEQYF
>.|.|TRBV24-1|TRBJ2-7
TGTGCCACCAGCCCCGCGGAGGGAGCCGAGCAGTACTTC
CATSPAEGAEQYF